The entry that follows covers one T cell receptor beta chain sequence. Sequencing used immunoSEQ multiplex PCR; TCRdb keeps in-frame clones, though not all of them. The top ten hold over 4% of the sample, which has about 310,000 clones, roughly 90% seen once. The participants were between roughly 18 and 100 years old and came from some 23 US areas. Researchers sorted participants into cohorts using their self-reported clinical history. The source of the sample is a study of blood T cell repertoires in COVID-19. Looking at the study overall: The United States, Italy and Spain provided the acute and convalescent COVID-19 samples. Sample material is recorded as cDNA or gDNA derived from T cells, B-cell-depleted T cells, or PBMCs.

Material: PBMCs or T cells enriched from blood (not recorded which). The source is a man in his sixties who had recovered from COVID-19.

The CDR3 DNA reads TGTGCCAGCCAGGACAGGAGATCCTACAATGAGCAGTTCTTC. This translates into CASQDRRSYNEQFF. V usage is TRBV28 and J usage is TRBJ2-1; 7 bases match TRBD1. V gave up 8 bases and J gave up 1 base; unmatched junction bases: 5. Germline CDR1 MDHEN, CDR2 SYDVKM. This CDR3 region has 14 residues.